A selection of T cell receptor beta chains follows, all from one sample in a study of CD8 T cells in ankylosing spondylitis. Using its own MiXCR run on the 5' RACE reads, TCRdb lists one record per CDR3 protein. The table has 800,000 to 900,000 distinct CDR3 sequences, approximately 12% seen once. Sequencing was carried out using blood, either unsorted or a sorted T cell fraction (not recorded which). All receptors derive from a male donor with ankylosing spondylitis. Each CDR3 is given with its conserved first and last residue. The D gene is left open where the match is weak. Clone sizes are given selectively: once, few, many, or a class where the clone is expanded.

TRBD1 TRBJ1-2 . TRBV3-1 TGTGCCAGCAGCCGAAAAGGGGACAGGCATGGCTACACCTTC CASSRKGDRHGYTF
TRBD1 TRBJ1-2 many TRBV29-1 TGCAGCGTGACGACAGGGACTAACTATGGCTACACCTTC CSVTTGTNYGYTF
TRBD2 TRBJ2-1 many TRBV29-1 TGCAGCGTTGCAGTAGCGGGAGGGCCCGATGAGCAGTTCTTC CSVAVAGGPDEQFF
TRBD2 TRBJ2-3 few TRBV12-3/TRBV12-4 TGTGCCAGCAGTTGGGGTAGCGGGGGCTTAATAGGAGATACGCAGTATTTT CASSWGSGGLIGDTQYF
. TRBJ2-3 . TRBV10-3 TGTGCCATCAAGGGGCAGGCGACATACTCTAGCACAGATACGCAGTATTTT CAIKGQATYSSTDTQYF
TRBD2 TRBJ2-5 . TRBV6-1 TGTGCCAGCACCCAACCGACTAGCGGGCAAGAGACCCAGTACTTC CASTQPTSGQETQYF
. TRBJ2-6 . TRBV5-1 TGCGCCAGCAGCTTGGGCTTGGGAGCGGGGGCCAACGTCCTGACTTTC CASSLGLGAGANVLTF
TRBD1 TRBJ2-3 few TRBV29-1 TGCAGCGTTGAGAGGACAGGGGGCACAGATACGCAGTATTTT CSVERTGGTDTQYF
. TRBJ1-4 . TRBV18 TGTGCCAGCTCACTCGCCGCCCCTGAAAAACTGTTTTTT CASSLAAPEKLFF
. TRBJ1-1 few TRBV28 TGTGCCAGCAGCTCCCCCCCTCTATACATCGTAGCTTTCTTT CASSSPPLYIVAFF
. TRBJ2-3 few TRBV20-1 TGCAGTGCCCCTATAGCGGCAGAGGGCACAGATACGCAGTATTTT CSAPIAAEGTDTQYF
. TRBJ1-1 few TRBV19 TGTGCCAGTAGTACGTACAGGGACACTGAAGCTTTCTTT CASSTYRDTEAFF
. TRBJ2-6 . TRBV9 TGTGCCAGCGGGCCGGCTGGGGCCAACGTCCTGACTTTC CASGPAGANVLTF
. TRBJ2-2 . TRBV5-1 TGCGCCAGCAGCCCGGGACCCAGAGGCGGGGAGCTGTTTTTT CASSPGPRGGELFF
. TRBJ1-2 many TRBV4-3 TGCGCCAGCACTCCGGGGAGTGCTAACTATGGCTACACCTTC CASTPGSANYGYTF
TRBD1 TRBJ2-7 . TRBV29-1 TGCAGCGGGTTGCGACAGGGGCAAGGCGAGCAGTACTTC CSGLRQGQGEQYF
. TRBJ1-2 . TRBV7-9 TGTGCCAGGAGCCCGGGGCTCTATGGCTACACCTTC CARSPGLYGYTF
TRBD2 TRBJ2-5 few TRBV28 TGTGCCAGCAGTACCTCCTCAGCGGGGGGGGAGACCCAGTACTTC CASSTSSAGGETQYF
. TRBJ2-1 few TRBV5-1 TGCGCCAGCAGCTCGTTTAGCCGGAGCTCCTACAATGAGCAGTTCTTC CASSSFSRSSYNEQFF
TRBD2 TRBJ2-3 . TRBV4-3 TGCGCCAGCAGCCAAGAGGTAGTAGCGGGAGAGGCAGATACGCAGTATTTT CASSQEVVAGEADTQYF
TRBD2 TRBJ2-1 once TRBV20-1 TGCAGTGCTATCCAAAGCGGGAGGCCCCCAGATGAGCAGTTCTTC CSAIQSGRPPDEQFF
TRBD1 TRBJ2-2 few TRBV7-6 TGTGCCAGCAGCTTAGGGACAGGGGCGACCGGGGAGCTGTTTTTT CASSLGTGATGELFF
TRBD2 TRBJ2-3 . TRBV20-1 TGCAGTGCTAGACCGGGACTAGCGGGATTTGGAGGGCCAGATACGCAGTATTTT CSARPGLAGFGGPDTQYF
. TRBJ2-7 many TRBV7-2 TGTGCCAGCAGCTTAGTGTCCAGTAGCTCCTACGAGCAGTACTTC CASSLVSSSSYEQYF
TRBD2 TRBJ2-3 . TRBV9 TGTGCCAGCAGCCCGAGAGGGACTAGCGGGCTCACAGATACGCAGTATTTT CASSPRGTSGLTDTQYF
. TRBJ2-3 few TRBV5-1 TGCGCCAGCAGAGCCGCGGGCACAGATACGCAGTATTTT CASRAAGTDTQYF
. TRBJ2-5 . TRBV7-2 TGTGCCAGCAGCTGGGGTCCGGATCAAGAGACCCAGTACTTC CASSWGPDQETQYF
TRBD1 TRBJ2-4 few TRBV7-3 TGTGCCAGCAGCTTAATCGGTGGGACAGGGGGAAACATTCAGTACTTC CASSLIGGTGGNIQYF
. TRBJ2-7 many TRBV5-1 TGCGCCAGCAGCTTGGCGGGGAGCCTGTCCTACGAGCAGTACTTC CASSLAGSLSYEQYF
. TRBJ2-7 many TRBV4-2 TGTGCCAGCAGCCAACTACCTGTCAGCAGATCCTACGAGCAGTACTTC CASSQLPVSRSYEQYF
TRBD2 TRBJ2-1 . TRBV2 TGTGCCAGCAGAGCGGGACTACCTGCCTACAATGAGCAGTTCTTC CASRAGLPAYNEQFF
. TRBJ2-7 few TRBV29-1 TGCAGCGTTGCCAGCCCCCTTCTCCACGAGCAGTACTTC CSVASPLLHEQYF
TRBD1 TRBJ1-6 few TRBV27 TGTGCCAGCAGTTTACAACAGGGGCGATCACCCCTCCACTTT CASSLQQGRSPLHF
TRBD2 TRBJ2-2 . TRBV4-2 TGTGCCAGCAGCCAAGTTAGCCTAGCGGGGTCGGGAAACACCGGGGAGCTGTTTTTT CASSQVSLAGSGNTGELFF
. TRBJ1-4 many TRBV18 TGTGCCAGCTCCCCGAGGTCGTGGGATGAAAAACTGTTTTTT CASSPRSWDEKLFF
. TRBJ2-5 . TRBV5-1 TGCGCCAGCCACCTCACCGCCGGCGGGGAGACCCAGTACTTC CASHLTAGGETQYF
. TRBJ1-4 few TRBV7-9 TGTGCCAGCAGTTGGGCAGCCCAGAATAATGAAAAACTGTTTTTT CASSWAAQNNEKLFF
TRBD1 TRBJ2-7 few TRBV20-1 TGCAGTGCTTGCCGGACAGGGGATATCCTCTACGAGCAGTACTTC CSACRTGDILYEQYF
. TRBJ2-3 few TRBV25-1 TGTGCCAGCAGTGAATATCGAGCAGGGACGGAAGATACGCAGTATTTT CASSEYRAGTEDTQYF
. TRBJ1-2 few TRBV18 TGTGCCAGCTCACCATTTGACAGTCCGGAGTATGGCTACACCTTC CASSPFDSPEYGYTF
. TRBJ2-3 few TRBV29-1 TGCAGCGCCGAGATGGGGGGCACAGATACGCAGTATTTT CSAEMGGTDTQYF
. TRBJ2-2 few TRBV10-3 TGTGCCACCAGAGGACAGGGGGAGCTGTTTTTT CATRGQGELFF
TRBD1 TRBJ1-2 few TRBV28 TGTGCCAGCACCGGACAGGGTGCTGGCTACACCTTC CASTGQGAGYTF
. TRBJ2-5 many TRBV19 TGTGCCAGTAGTCCGAGGGCAGGAGACCAAGAGACCCAGTACTTC CASSPRAGDQETQYF
TRBD2 TRBJ2-2 . TRBV19 TGTGCCAGTAGTATAGGACTAGCGGGAGACACCGGGGAGCTGTTTTTT CASSIGLAGDTGELFF
. TRBJ2-1 few TRBV12-3/TRBV12-4 TGTGCCAGCAGTTTAGGGACGCTCGGGAGCACTGAGCAGTTCTTC CASSLGTLGSTEQFF